The rows below give T cell receptor beta chains drawn from one sample of a study of blood T cell repertoires in COVID-19. Only in-frame clones appear in the TCRdb table, and some are missing; sequencing was by immunoSEQ multiplex PCR. The sample consists of some 130,000 clones, more than 90% of them appearing once. The specimen sequenced was peripheral blood. Every receptor here comes from a man aged 50 or older with active COVID-19. Both conserved end residues are part of each CDR3. A D gene is named only where the DNA matches it firmly. The size of a clone is reported for some rows only, either as once, few or many, or as a class for expanded clones.

CDR3 length	V gene	clone size	J gene	D gene	CDR3 DNA	CDR3 protein
14	TRBV5-1	.	TRBJ1-4	.	TGCGCCAGCAGCTTCGGGAGAACTAATGAAAAACTGTTTTTT	CASSFGRTNEKLFF
14	TRBV29-1	.	TRBJ2-3	TRBD2	TGCAGCGTTGTGGGTAGCGGGGGAACAGATACGCAGTATTTT	CSVVGSGGTDTQYF
14	TRBV30	.	TRBJ1-4	.	TGTGCCTGGAGTGCGACGGGGGAGGGAGAAAAACTGTTTTTT	CAWSATGEGEKLFF
14	TRBV14	.	TRBJ1-1	.	TGTGCCAGCAGCCGAGCGGGGATGAACACTGAAGCTTTCTTT	CASSRAGMNTEAFF
13	TRBV2	.	TRBJ1-4	TRBD1	TGTGCCAGCAGTGAACAGGGGGGAGAAAAACTGTTTTTT	CASSEQGGEKLFF
14	TRBV29-1	.	TRBJ2-2	.	TGCAGCGTTTTCCGGGACATGAACACCGGGGAGCTGTTTTTT	CSVFRDMNTGELFF
11	TRBV27	.	TRBJ1-2	.	TGTGCCAGCAGCGGGGGCTATGGCTACACCTTC	CASSGGYGYTF
15	TRBV7-2	.	TRBJ2-3	.	TGTGCCAGCAGCCCAGAAGGCGCGGAGGCAGATACGCAGTATTTT	CASSPEGAEADTQYF
13	TRBV7-2	.	TRBJ1-5	.	TGTGCCAGCAGCACAAATAGCAATCAGCCCCAGCATTTT	CASSTNSNQPQHF
15	TRBV2	once	TRBJ2-1	TRBD2	TGTGCCAGCACTAAAGGAGCGGGGGCGGGGAATGAGCAGTTCTTC	CASTKGAGAGNEQFF
15	TRBV19	.	TRBJ2-1	TRBD2	TGTGCCAGTAGTATAACGGCGGGAGGGCGTAATGAGCAGTTCTTC	CASSITAGGRNEQFF
16	TRBV4-1	.	TRBJ1-3	TRBD1	TGCGCCAGCAGCCCGGGACAGGGGGCAGCTGGAAACACCATATATTTT	CASSPGQGAAGNTIYF
16	TRBV19	.	TRBJ2-7	TRBD1	TGTGCCAGTAGTACGACCCCGGGACAGCCCCCCTACGAGCAGTACTTC	CASSTTPGQPPYEQYF
15	TRBV19	.	TRBJ1-6	TRBD1	TGTGCCAGTAGTAGGACAGGGGATAATAATTCACCCCTCCACTTT	CASSRTGDNNSPLHF
13	TRBV12-3/TRBV12-4	.	TRBJ1-5	.	TGTGCCAGCAGTTTAGCAGGCGGTCAGCCCCAGCATTTT	CASSLAGGQPQHF
15	TRBV5-6	.	TRBJ1-2	.	TGTGCCAGCAGCCCCCCCGGAGCGGGGTACTATGGCTACACCTTC	CASSPPGAGYYGYTF
15	TRBV9	.	TRBJ2-1	TRBD1	TGTGCCAGCAGCGTAGGACATGGACAGGGCAATGAGCAGTTCTTC	CASSVGHGQGNEQFF
11	TRBV3-1/TRBV3-2	.	TRBJ1-1	TRBD1	TGTGCCAGCAGCGCCAGGGGGCCGGCTTTCTTT	CASSARGPAFF
12	TRBV6-5	.	TRBJ1-1	.	TGTGCCAGCAGTACCTATCCCCCTGAAGCTTTCTTT	CASSTYPPEAFF
14	TRBV7-9	.	TRBJ2-1	TRBD2	TGTGCCAGCAGCTCAGCTTGGCGGGAGAATGAGCAGTTCTTC	CASSSAWRENEQFF
12	TRBV28	.	TRBJ1-4	.	TGTGCCAGCAGTTTTATTCGGGAAAAACTGTTTTTT	CASSFIREKLFF
14	TRBV7-2	.	TRBJ1-3	TRBD1	TGTGCCAGCAGCCGGGACAGCTCTGGAAACACCATATATTTT	CASSRDSSGNTIYF